This record looks at one T cell receptor (beta chain) sequence and its context. Authors' data handling: Scientists estimated how many nucleated cells there were by amplifying reference gene primers. Sequenced by immunoSEQ multiplex PCR; TCRdb stores in-frame clones only, minus some. V and J calls plus clone size are reproduced from that table; the DNA served to infer D and trimming. The repertoire holds 75,000 to 80,000 clones, roughly 90% seen once, with about 9.6% in the top ten. Germline V gene lookup returns CDR1 MNHNY and CDR2 SVGAGI (reference sequence). V lost 1 base to trimming and J lost 5 bases, with 6 bases between them. This CDR3 spans 13 amino acids. This sample is part of a study of blood T cell repertoires in COVID-19. Overall study: T cells, B-cell-depleted T cells, or PBMCs supplied cDNA or gDNA.

The V gene is TRBV6-6, the J gene TRBJ2-1; no clear D. The sample comprised peripheral blood. The receptor was isolated from a human donor in a cohort sampled during active COVID-19. CDR3 nucleotides: TGTGCCAGCAGTTACTGGGCACACAATGAGCAGTTCTTC. Translation gives CASSYWAHNEQFF.